What follows are 15 T cell receptor beta chains derived from one specimen sequenced in a study of T cells expressing NK-cell markers. TCRdb reprocessed the 5' RACE reads, keeping one entry per CDR3 protein, no DNA. This table holds a few hundred thousand distinct CDR3 sequences. Material for sequencing was blood T cells: a sorted CD56 or NKG2C T cell subset, CD4+ or CD8+ T cells, or bulk PBMC T cells (not recorded which). Source of these receptors: a man aged 18-70 years in good health.

The V and J genes are TRBV12-3 or TRBV12-4 and TRBJ2-3; TCRdb gives TRBD2 as the D gene, but with no DNA this cannot be confirmed. The CDR3 runs to 14 residues. CDR3 sequence reads: CASRKAGGGDTQYF.

V gene TRBV6-4 combines with J gene TRBJ2-3. Germline CDR1 and CDR2: MRHNA and SNTAGT. The CDR3 has 13 residues. The chain's CDR3 is CASSGRHTDTQYF.

CDR3 residues: CASSYDPVYGAAPYEQYF. This chain connects TRBV6-5 to TRBJ2-7; TCRdb reports TRBD1, a call that lacks DNA to check it against. This CDR3 has 18 residues. CDR1 and CDR2 (germline): MNHEY, SVGAGI.

The CDR3 reads CASSARGRENYGYTF. This chain links TRBV7-2 with TRBJ1-2; checking the TCRdb D call of TRBD1 is not possible without DNA. The length of the CDR3 is 15 residues. Germline values: CDR1 SGHTA, CDR2 FQGNSA.

The V and J genes are TRBV5-5 and TRBJ2-5. Germline-derived CDR1 and CDR2 are SGHKS and YYEKEE (reference sequence). The CDR3 spans 12 residues. CDR3 loop: CASSFREGTQYF. The whole variable domain, filled in from reference TRBV5-5 and TRBJ2-5, reads DAGVTQSPTHLIKTRGQQVTLRCSPISGHKSVSWYQQVLGQGPQFIFQYYEKEERGRGNFPDRFSARQFPNYSSELNVNALLLGDSALYLCASSFREGTQYFGPGTRLLVL.

The CDR3 is CSAKVSSGGGEQYF. The rearrangement uses TRBV20-1 and TRBJ2-7; the D call of TRBD1 rests on TCRdb alone, since no DNA is present to check it. The length of the CDR3 is 14 residues. Germline V lookup: CDR1 DFQATT, CDR2 SNEGSKA (reference sequence).

This chain uses TRBV20-1 with TRBJ2-3; TCRdb's D gene call, TRBD2, goes unchecked for lack of DNA. Germline CDR1 and CDR2: DFQATT and SNEGSKA (reference sequence). The CDR3 has 15 amino acids. The CDR3 region is CSARDGRAVTDTQYF.

The genes are TRBV21-1 and TRBJ2-7. TRBV21-1 is marked as a pseudogene. The CDR3 contains 17 residues. CDR3 amino acids: CASSKVLPSWCCYEQYF.

The rearrangement links TRBV20-1 to TRBJ1-1. The CDR3 totals 11 residues. Germline V gene sequence: CDR1 DFQATT, CDR2 SNEGSKA (reference sequence). CDR3 in amino acids: CSARVPEVAFF.

The chain uses TRBV3-1 and TRBJ2-1; the D call of TRBD2 rests on TCRdb alone, since no DNA is present to check it. Germline lookup yields CDR1 LGHDT and CDR2 YNNKEL (reference sequence). The CDR3 consists of 13 residues. The CDR3 protein is CASSQASASEQFF.

This chain links TRBV9 with TRBJ2-3; absent DNA, TCRdb's TRBD2 call cannot be checked. Germline CDR1 reads SGDLS; CDR2 reads YYNGEE. The CDR3 length is 15 residues. This CDR3 is CASSERDPDTDTQYF. Complete variable domain (other parts from reference TRBV9 and TRBJ2-3): DSGVTQTPKHLITATGQRVTLRCSPRSGDLSVYWYQQSLDQGLQFLIQYYNGEERAKGNILERFSAQQFPDLHSELNLSSLELGDSALYFCASSERDPDTDTQYFGPGTRLTVL.

The genes are TRBV7-9 and TRBJ2-1; TCRdb names TRBD2, which stays unverified in the absence of DNA. CDR1 SEHNR and CDR2 FQNEAQ come from the germline V gene (reference sequence). This CDR3 is 16 amino acids long. The chain's CDR3 is CASSPRTSGNLNEQFF.

The rearrangement links TRBV12-3 or TRBV12-4 to TRBJ2-1. This CDR3 contains 13 residues. The CDR3 sequence is CASSLTPTAPVFF.

The chain's CDR3 is CASSQDLGVLGTDTQYF. This rearrangement joins TRBV3-1 to TRBJ2-3. Germline V lookup: CDR1 LGHDT, CDR2 YNNKEL (reference sequence). The CDR3 has 17 amino acids.

The rearrangement links TRBV7-6 to TRBJ2-5; TCRdb names TRBD1, which stays unverified in the absence of DNA. Germline V lookup: CDR1 SGHVS, CDR2 FNYEAQ. This CDR3 contains 14 residues. CDR3 protein: CASSLFQAPETQYF.